A single T cell receptor beta chain is shown here with its context. Its matching antigen is unknown. The data belong to a study of STAT5B mutations in CD4+ large granular lymphocyte leukemia. Study-level findings and limits: Top patient clones used TRBV06 genes more often: 8/27 versus 2/35 in controls.

Buffy coats from healthy blood donors served as controls. The assay was run at survey level. As processed by the authors: Productive clonotypes were detectable down to 2.59 x 10-5 frequency. Clones were read by immunoSEQ multiplex PCR, and TCRdb kept only the in-frame ones, dropping some. The V and J calls and clone size are taken from that table; D and trimming were inferred from the DNA. The data contain under 35,000 clones, around 80% of them seen just once; the ten biggest clones take up approximately 2%. J was trimmed by 0 bases and V by 2 bases; bases with no gene match: 6. Germline values: CDR1 LGHNA, CDR2 YSLEER. This CDR3 spans 18 amino acids.

This TCR derives from a human donor in good health. V gene TRBV4-3 combines with J gene TRBJ2-2; 10 bases are a match to TRBD2. The source material was CD4+ T cells from blood buffy coats. CDR3 sequence (DNA): TGCGCCAGCAGCCAATATCTAGCGGGAGCCCCGAACACCGGGGAGCTGTTTTTT. Amino acids: CASSQYLAGAPNTGELFF.